A selection of T cell receptor beta chains follows, all from one sample in a study of CD8 T cells in Susac syndrome. TCRdb re-analysed the immunoSEQ multiplex PCR reads in MiXCR, keeping a single row per CDR3 protein. This sample has some 140,000 distinct CDR3 sequences, with around 95% found just once. The sample taken for sequencing was CD8+ T cells from PBMCs. These receptors were taken from a human donor with Susac syndrome. Both conserved end residues are part of each CDR3.

v_call	j_call	cdr3_aa
TRBV3-1	TRBJ2-1	CASSHGIGEQFF
TRBV7-8	TRBJ2-5	CASSLAPQGTNSWETQYF
TRBV6-5	TRBJ2-7	CASSYSGTSGEVSYEQYF
TRBV4-1	TRBJ2-7	CASSQGYFTPYEQYF
TRBV6-1	TRBJ2-2	CASTEREGRLSLPGELFF
TRBV20-1	TRBJ1-2	CSKSDPGQNYGYTF
TRBV6-4	TRBJ1-1	CASGEEDEAFF
TRBV13	TRBJ2-4	CASSLGLSPLSF
TRBV4-2	TRBJ2-7	CASSQEGQGNFLSYEQYF
TRBV12-3/TRBV12-4	TRBJ2-3	CASNPSGTTDTQYF
TRBV6-1	TRBJ2-7	CASSEIGTGRTYEQYF
TRBV9	TRBJ2-3	CASSVGGGGRVYF
TRBV18	TRBJ2-7	CASFRQGVLDEQYF
TRBV12-3/TRBV12-4	TRBJ1-5	CASRNDRDQPQHF
TRBV11-2	TRBJ2-1	CASSLVGGGLAEGNNEQFF